The next 21 T cell receptor beta chains were all read from a single sample in a study of shared clonotypes between healthy human individuals. Assay used: immunoSEQ multiplex PCR; TCRdb lists only in-frame clones, some missing. The sample includes under 2.5 million clones, 85% to 95% of them seen just once. The material sequenced was naive CD4+ T cells from PBMCs. The subset denotes: CD45RA+ positively selected. The source is a man younger than 35 in good health. Some clones in this sample may be carry-over from other donors' samples.

The V call is TRBV27, the J call TRBJ2-7; the D gene is possibly TRBD2 (5 bases). The germline CDR1 and CDR2 sequences are MNHEY and SMNVEV (reference sequence). The germline V and J ends were trimmed by 4 bases and 2 bases, with 15 bases remaining between them. This CDR3 is built from 15 residues. This CDR3 is CASSSRVPGAYEQYF. The CDR3 coding sequence is TGTGCCAGCAGTTCGAGGGTACCGGGTGCCTACGAGCAGTACTTC.

The rearrangement uses TRBV7-9 and TRBJ2-6, with 10 positions matching TRBD1. Germline V gene data show CDR1 as SEHNR and CDR2 as FQNEAQ (reference sequence). V was pared by 7 bases and J by 1 base, with 7 bases of the junction left unmatched. This CDR3 contains 17 residues. This chain's CDR3 is CASIPTGGVSGANVLTF. CDR3 nucleotide sequence: TGTGCCAGCATTCCGACAGGGGGCGTTTCTGGGGCCAACGTCCTGACTTTC. The entire variable domain, with the rest obtained from reference TRBV7-9 and TRBJ2-6, is as follows: DTGVSQNPRHKITKRGQNVTFRCDPISEHNRLYWYRQTLGQGPEFLTYFQNEAQLEKSRLLSDRFSAERPKGSFSTLEIQRTEQGDSAMYLCASIPTGGVSGANVLTFGAGSRLTVL.

For this clone: This sample also contains other DNA sequences that code for the same CDR3. The chain carries TRBV7-2 and TRBJ2-1; D not certain. This CDR3 is 10 amino acids long. Trimming shortened V by 4 bases and J by 5 bases, and 0 bases separated the two germline ends. CDR1 and CDR2 from the germline V gene are SGHTA and FQGNSA. In DNA, the CDR3 is TGTGCCAGCAGCTACAATGAGCAGTTCTTC. This codes for CASSYNEQFF.

In the case of this clone: Other DNA sequences in this sample translate to the same CDR3. J is TRBJ2-6 and V is TRBV9; no clear D gene. CDR1 and CDR2 (germline): SGDLS, YYNGEE. The CDR3 covers 13 residues. V was shortened by 4 bases and J by 4 bases, with 6 bases between the two germline ends. CDR3 loop: CASSLPGANVLTF. CDR3 coding DNA: TGTGCCAGCAGCCTCCCAGGGGCCAACGTCCTGACTTTC. Using reference TRBV9 and TRBJ2-6 for the parts outside the CDR3, the full variable domain is DSGVTQTPKHLITATGQRVTLRCSPRSGDLSVYWYQQSLDQGLQFLIQYYNGEERAKGNILERFSAQQFPDLHSELNLSSLELGDSALYFCASSLPGANVLTFGAGSRLTVL.

J is TRBJ2-1 and V is TRBV5-4; 8 nucleotides line up with TRBD2. The CDR3 length is 16 residues. The germline V gene encodes CDR1 SGHNT and CDR2 YYREEE (reference sequence). After removal of 4 bases from V and 2 bases from J, the junction contained 8 bases not matched to a gene. The CDR3 spells CASSPTPLAAYNEQFF. The CDR3 bases are TGTGCCAGCAGCCCAACCCCACTAGCGGCCTACAATGAGCAGTTCTTC.

The V call is TRBV5-1, the J call TRBJ2-2; D is possibly TRBD1 (5 bases). V was clipped by 2 bases and J by 5 bases, with 16 bases between them. From germline, CDR1 is SGHRS and CDR2 YFSETQ. The CDR3 sequence is 16 residues long. The CDR3 coding sequence is TGCGCCAGCAGCTTCATCCAGGGAAGGAATACCGGGGAGCTGTTTTTT. Its protein product is CASSFIQGRNTGELFF.

This sequence joins TRBV5-1 and TRBJ2-7; 9 bases are a match to TRBD1. The CDR3 runs 16 residues. The germline gives CDR1 SGHRS, CDR2 YFSETQ. Trimming removed 3 bases from V and 2 bases from J; junction bases left unmatched: 9. CDR3 in DNA: TGCGCCAGCAGCTCACTAACAGGGGGCGGAACCTACGAGCAGTACTTC. Translating it yields CASSSLTGGGTYEQYF.

The rearrangement uses TRBV19 and TRBJ2-7; D gene uncertain. V shed 1 base and J shed 1 base, with 17 bases lying between them. The CDR3 sequence is 17 residues long. Germline loops: CDR1 LNHDA, CDR2 SQIVND (reference sequence). The CDR3: CASSIVIGTAASYEQYF. CDR3 sequence (DNA): TGTGCCAGTAGTATAGTTATCGGCACGGCAGCTTCCTACGAGCAGTACTTC.

A note on this clone: The same CDR3 is also encoded by other DNA sequences in this sample. The CDR3 loop reads CSVTGTSQETQYF. The CDR3 DNA reads TGCAGCGTCACCGGGACGTCGCAAGAGACCCAGTACTTC. This chain uses TRBV29-1 with TRBJ2-5; D is tentatively TRBD1 or TRBD2 (5 bases each). V lost 6 bases and J lost 2, with 13 bases in between. CDR3 length: 13 amino acids. Germline V gene sequence: CDR1 SQVTM, CDR2 ANQGSEA.

Turning to this clone: The same CDR3 arises from other DNA sequences in this sample as well. This sequence joins TRBV15 and TRBJ2-3; D gene ambiguous. The germline gives CDR1 LNHNV, CDR2 YYDKDF (reference sequence). V lost 4 bases to trimming and J lost 6 bases, with 5 bases between them. The CDR3 extends over 11 amino acids. The CDR3 nucleotides read TGTGCCACCAGCACCCGGGATACGCAGTATTTT. It specifies CATSTRDTQYF. Drawing the rest from reference TRBV15 and TRBJ2-3, the complete variable domain is DAMVIQNPRYQVTQFGKPVTLSCSQTLNHNVMYWYQQKSSQAPKLLFHYYDKDFNNEADTPDNFQSRRPNTSFCFLDIRSPGLGDTAMYLCATSTRDTQYFGPGTRLTVL.

The chain has TRBV4-2 and TRBJ2-1; D might be TRBD2 (6 bases). This CDR3 has 17 amino acids. From germline, CDR1 is LGHNA and CDR2 YNFKEQ. V was trimmed by 0 bases and J by 3 bases, leaving 15 bases between them. The CDR3 is CASSQERPGLLYNEQFF. DNA for the CDR3: TGTGCCAGCAGCCAAGAAAGGCCGGGACTTCTCTACAATGAGCAGTTCTTC.

The V and J genes are TRBV5-1 and TRBJ1-6; TRBD1 is a possible D gene (6 bases). V was cut by 0 bases and J by 8 bases, with 12 bases left in between. Germline loops: CDR1 SGHRS, CDR2 YFSETQ. CDR3 size: 15 residues. The CDR3: CASSLVQGRDSPLHF. The CDR3, as DNA: TGCGCCAGCAGCTTGGTACAGGGTCGGGATTCACCCCTCCACTTT.

The chain joins TRBV5-1 to TRBJ1-1; D is possibly TRBD1 (5 bases). Trimming cost V 0 bases and J 6 bases, with 6 bases left between them. The CDR3 totals 12 residues. The germline CDR1 and CDR2 sequences are SGHRS and YFSETQ. CDR3 residues: CASSLGDPEAFF. CDR3 DNA sequence: TGCGCCAGCAGCTTGGGGGACCCTGAAGCTTTCTTT.

This clone appeared a single time. The chain joins TRBV30 to TRBJ1-2, with 8 bases identical to TRBD1. This CDR3 comprises 12 residues. V shed 4 bases and J 4 bases; nucleotides not matched to a gene: 2. Germline V gene data show CDR1 as GTSNPN and CDR2 as SVGIG (reference sequence). The CDR3 region has the DNA TGTGCCTGGACTGGACAGGGCTATGGCTACACCTTC. This codes for CAWTGQGYGYTF.

Written as DNA, the CDR3 is TGTGCCAGCAACGATGGAGCGACAAGCACAGATACGCAGTATTTT. Translation: CASNDGATSTDTQYF. This chain links TRBV7-9 with TRBJ2-3; no reliable D call. In germline, CDR1 is SEHNR, CDR2 FQNEAQ (reference sequence). The V and J ends lost 7 bases and 0 bases respectively, with 14 bases between them. The CDR3 covers 15 residues.

The chain is built from TRBV28 and TRBJ1-4; D call uncertain. The germline V gene encodes CDR1 MDHEN and CDR2 SYDVKM. V lost 5 bases to trimming and J lost 4 bases, with 5 bases between them. This CDR3 has 12 amino acids. CDR3 nucleotide sequence: TGTGCCAGCAGTATCCTTAATGAAAAACTGTTTTTT. Residues: CASSILNEKLFF.

This chain links TRBV29-1 with TRBJ2-7; D uncertain. The germline V gene has CDR1 SQVTM and CDR2 ANQGSEA. The CDR3 covers 11 residues. DNA of the CDR3: TGCACCCTGGTGGAGTCCTACGAGCAGTACTTC. It codes for CTLVESYEQYF.

V usage is TRBV11-2 and J usage is TRBJ1-5; D remains unclear. CDR3 length: 16 residues. Germline CDR1 and CDR2: SGHAT and FQNNGV. The ends were cut back, 1 base at V and 7 bases at J, with 17 bases in the middle. CDR3 nucleotides: TGTGCCAGCAGCTTAGTACTGGGTCTTGTTGGACAGCCCCAGCATTTT. This codes for CASSLVLGLVGQPQHF.

This sequence joins TRBV5-1 and TRBJ2-1; D possibly corresponds to TRBD2 (6 bases). The CDR3 extends over 17 amino acids. The germline V gene encodes CDR1 SGHRS and CDR2 YFSETQ. Between the trimmed V and J ends, which lost 0 bases and 0 bases, there was a span of 13 bases. The CDR3 sequence: CASSLADRRDSYNEQFF. CDR3 bases: TGCGCCAGCAGCTTGGCTGATCGGCGGGACTCCTACAATGAGCAGTTCTTC.

V usage is TRBV7-2 and J usage is TRBJ2-5, with D hard to call. V was pared by 5 bases and J by 2 bases, with 12 bases between. Germline V gene sequence: CDR1 SGHTA, CDR2 FQGNSA. This CDR3 has 14 amino acids. CDR3 coding DNA: TGTGCCAGCAGCCCTCCGTACTCGCAAGAGACCCAGTACTTC. Translating it yields CASSPPYSQETQYF.

The chain recombines TRBV7-6 with TRBJ2-1; D unclear. Trimming took 1 base from V and 9 from J, leaving 7 bases between them. Germline lookup yields CDR1 SGHVS and CDR2 FNYEAQ. CDR3 length: 12 amino acids. The CDR3 coding sequence is TGTGCCAGCAGCTTAGTTACGCGTGAGCAGTTCTTC. This translates into CASSLVTREQFF.